This TCR beta chain is from a study of post-analysis software for immune sequencing data. Study-wide results and caveats: Four to six TRBV segments appeared more often in patients than in controls, and TRBV5-6, TRBV5-1 and TRBV20-1 were among these. By F measure, samples from a shared preparation batch strongly co-clustered.

In regard to this clonotype: What it recognizes is unknown.

The CDR3 contains 15 residues. V dropped 1 base and J dropped 4; count of bases not matched to a gene: 7. Germline-derived CDR1 and CDR2 are SEHNR and FQNEAQ (reference sequence). Presence of unique molecular identifiers characterized the TCR beta cDNA libraries. Each CDR3 protein gets one entry after TCRdb re-called the PCR reads with MiXCR. This table holds roughly 540,000 distinct CDR3 sequences, around 36% found once. Sequenced: blood. This clonotype was sampled from a girl aged 2-17 years with multiple sclerosis. The chain is built from TRBV7-9 and TRBJ2-7, with 7 bases lining up with TRBD2. The CDR3 coding sequence is TGTGCCAGCAGCTTAGACCCAGGGAGGGAGTACGAGCAGTACTTC. Residues: CASSLDPGREYEQYF.